This T cell receptor beta chain comes out of a study of T cell repertoires in cytomegalovirus infection. Study information: Public TCR beta signature analysis indicated the presence of both CMV infection and matching HLA type.

This clonotype was seen at least ten times. Its specificity is unknown. One entry per CDR3 protein, called by TCRdb with MiXCR from the reads. The sample records approximately 140,000 distinct CDR3 sequences, roughly 25% being singletons. This receptor was identified in a human donor in good health (CMV status not recorded). Some clones in this sample may be carry-over from other donors' samples. The source material was PBMCs, sequenced either directly or after in vitro stimulation (not recorded which).

CDR3: CASIKLAGGPAEQFF. CDR3 DNA sequence: TGTGCCAGTATCAAACTAGCGGGAGGCCCGGCGGAGCAGTTCTTC. This chain links TRBV19 with TRBJ2-1; 12 bases line up with TRBD2. CDR3 length: 15 residues. V was clipped by 7 bases and J by 10 bases; unmatched bases: 11. Germline V CDR1 and CDR2: LNHDA, SQIVND (reference sequence).